The next 14 T cell receptor beta chains were all read from a single sample in a study of T cell responses to AZD1222 COVID-19 vaccine. TCRdb's copy holds only in-frame clones and misses some; the assay was immunoSEQ multiplex PCR. The sample has approximately 140,000 clones, about 93% seen once. The sample here was peripheral blood, taken on day 0 of AZD1222 vaccination. The receptors were sampled from an adult in good health.

The rearrangement joins TRBV27 to TRBJ2-3, with a tentative D call TRBD2 (5 bases). Germline V gene lookup returns CDR1 MNHEY and CDR2 SMNVEV (reference sequence). Trimming removed 5 bases at V and 0 bases at J, with 18 bases between. The CDR3 has 17 residues. The CDR3 protein is CASSPHVQRISTDTQYF. CDR3 nucleotides: TGTGCCAGCAGTCCCCACGTGCAGCGGATTAGCACAGATACGCAGTATTTT.

This clone has just one count. The chain carries TRBV2 and TRBJ1-5; D gene unclear. The CDR3 runs to 15 residues. Per the germline V gene, CDR1 is SNHLY and CDR2 is FYNNEI. V lost 3 bases and J lost 3, with 12 bases in between. CDR3 loop: CASSESMAYNQPQHF. In DNA, the CDR3 is TGTGCCAGCAGTGAGTCAATGGCCTACAATCAGCCCCAGCATTTT.

V is TRBV25-1 and J is TRBJ1-2; D is ambiguous. Trimming pared 5 bases from V and 9 bases from J, leaving 10 bases between. CDR3 length: 11 residues. CDR1 MGHDK and CDR2 SYGVNS come from the germline V gene. In DNA, the CDR3 is TGTGCCAGCAGTCTCTTCTCCAGCTACACCTTC. This translates into CASSLFSSYTF.

V is TRBV6-1 and J is TRBJ1-2; TRBD1 matches at 7 bases. V lost 1 base, J lost 6 bases, and 5 bases stayed unmatched. This CDR3 comprises 14 residues. Germline-derived CDR1 and CDR2 are MNHNS and SASEGT. CDR3 DNA: TGTGCCAGCAGTGAAGGACAGGGCGGAGATGGCTACACCTTC. Its protein is CASSEGQGGDGYTF.

J is TRBJ2-7 and V is TRBV11-2; D remains unclear. CDR3 length: 14 amino acids. Trimming pared 4 bases from V and 3 bases from J, leaving 13 bases between. CDR1 and CDR2 from the germline V gene are SGHAT and FQNNGV. The CDR3 coding sequence is TGTGCCAGCAGCTCCCGGACGCAGGTCTACGAGCAGTACTTC. Protein: CASSSRTQVYEQYF.

The rearrangement joins TRBV6-6 to TRBJ2-1; the match to TRBD2 covers 13 bases. Germline V CDR1 and CDR2: MNHNY, SVGAGI (reference sequence). The CDR3 is made up of 15 amino acids. Trimming at V came to 6 bases and at J to 4 bases, leaving 3 bases not matched to a gene. The CDR3 spells CASSPGLAGYNEQFF. CDR3 coding DNA: TGTGCCAGCAGCCCGGGACTAGCGGGGTACAATGAGCAGTTCTTC.

The chain is built from TRBV19 and TRBJ1-2; D is undetermined. The V and J ends lost 1 base and 8 bases respectively, with 17 bases between them. The germline V gene has CDR1 LNHDA and CDR2 SQIVND (reference sequence). The CDR3 is 15 amino acids. In DNA, the CDR3 is TGTGCCAGTAGTATAGGCGCCCGGGTTGGAGTAGGCTACACCTTC. Its protein is CASSIGARVGVGYTF.

Only one count was recorded for this clone. The chain carries TRBV10-3 and TRBJ2-3; D not resolved. Deletions cut 5 bases from V and 8 bases from J, with 8 bases between. The germline V gene encodes CDR1 ENHRY and CDR2 SYGVKD. CDR3 length equals 11 residues. The CDR3: CAISSGGTQYF. DNA for the CDR3: TGTGCCATCAGTTCAGGTGGTACGCAGTATTTT.

The genes are TRBV7-9 and TRBJ2-7; possibly TRBD2 for D (6 bases). Germline lookup yields CDR1 SEHNR and CDR2 FQNEAQ (reference sequence). V lost 1 base and J 7 bases, leaving 26 bases between the germline ends. The CDR3 is made up of 18 amino acids. The CDR3 DNA reads TGTGCCAGCAGCTTAGTAGCGGTCGGGGGTAGAGGCAGGAATGAGCAGTACTTC. This sequence encodes CASSLVAVGGRGRNEQYF.

The V and J genes are TRBV24-1 and TRBJ2-1; TRBD1 or TRBD2 may be the D gene (5 bases each). The ends were cut back, 9 bases at V and 5 bases at J, with 13 bases in the middle. This CDR3 contains 13 residues. Germline V gene data show CDR1 as KGHDR and CDR2 as SFDVKD. The DNA for the CDR3 is TGTGCCACCGGGGGTGGCGAAAACAATGAGCAGTTCTTC. Its translation is CATGGGENNEQFF.

The CDR3 sequence: CASCESPRDRGYEQYF. The DNA for the CDR3 is TGTGCCAGCTGTGAATCCCCCCGGGACAGGGGCTACGAGCAGTACTTC. The V call is TRBV7-9, the J call TRBJ2-7; TRBD1 matches at 10 bases. V was clipped by 8 bases and J by 3 bases; unmatched bases: 13. Germline V lookup: CDR1 SEHNR, CDR2 FQNEAQ (reference sequence). CDR3 length equals 16 residues. The full variable domain, with the rest looked up from reference TRBV7-9 and TRBJ2-7, is DTGVSQNPRHKITKRGQNVTFRCDPISEHNRLYWYRQTLGQGPEFLTYFQNEAQLEKSRLLSDRFSAERPKGSFSTLEIQRTEQGDSAMYLCASCESPRDRGYEQYFGPGTRLTVT.

This sequence joins TRBV6-2 or TRBV6-3 and TRBJ1-4; no firm D call. The length of the CDR3 is 17 residues. CDR1 and CDR2 from the germline V gene are MNHEY and SVGEGT. V was shortened by 2 bases and J by 1 base, with 14 bases between the two germline ends. CDR3: CASSYPDGQITNEKLFF. In DNA, the CDR3 is TGTGCCAGCAGTTACCCGGACGGCCAGATAACTAATGAAAAACTGTTTTTT.

The chain links TRBV11-3 to TRBJ1-1, with D possibly matching TRBD1 (5 bases). Between the trimmed V and J ends, which lost 3 bases and 4 bases, there was a span of 18 bases. Germline CDR1 and CDR2: SGHNT and YENEEA. This CDR3 has 16 amino acids. The CDR3 loop is CASSLDGRGGVTEAFF. The CDR3 DNA sequence: TGTGCCAGCAGCTTGGACGGTCGGGGCGGGGTCACTGAAGCTTTCTTT. Drawing the rest from reference TRBV11-3 and TRBJ1-1, the complete variable domain is EAGVVQSPRYKIIEKKQPVAFWCNPISGHNTLYWYLQNLGQGPELLIRYENEEAVDDSQLPKDRFSAERLKGVDSTLKIQPAELGDSAVYLCASSLDGRGGVTEAFFGQGTRLTVV.

The chain has TRBV9 and TRBJ2-7; TRBD1 matches 7 bases. CDR1 is SGDLS, CDR2 YYNGEE, per germline. The CDR3 covers 16 residues. After removal of 0 bases from V and 6 bases from J, the junction contained 12 bases not matched to a gene. CDR3 protein: CASSVGSGTVKGEQYF. The CDR3 DNA sequence: TGTGCCAGCAGCGTAGGGTCCGGGACAGTGAAGGGCGAGCAGTACTTC.